The next 14 T cell receptor beta chains were all read from a single sample in a study of blood T cell repertoires in COVID-19. TCRdb keeps only in-frame clones here, not all; method: immunoSEQ multiplex PCR. The sample has fewer than 200,000 clones; around 89% are singletons. The sequencing input was peripheral blood. Receptor source: a man aged 40-55 years with active or convalescent COVID-19.

The chain couples TRBV19 to TRBJ1-1, with 7 bases lining up with TRBD1. The CDR3 is 14 residues long. The V and J ends lost 7 bases and 1 base, in that order; junction bases with no gene match: 6. CDR1 is LNHDA, CDR2 SQIVND, per germline (reference sequence). The CDR3 reads CASTQTGSNTEAFF. CDR3 DNA sequence: TGTGCCAGTACCCAGACAGGGTCGAACACTGAAGCTTTCTTT.

The chain recombines TRBV13 with TRBJ2-3, with 11 bases lining up with TRBD2. Germline CDR1 is PRHDT and CDR2 is FYEKMQ (reference sequence). The CDR3 loop spans 17 amino acids. The junction had 8 bases not matched to a gene; V was cut back by 0 bases and J by 6 bases. CDR3 nucleotide sequence: TGTGCCAGCAGCTTAGGGCTAGCGGGGGGCCCGGGGGATACGCAGTATTTT. This translates into CASSLGLAGGPGDTQYF. Based on the CDR3 plus reference TRBV13 and TRBJ2-3, the full variable domain is AAGVIQSPRHLIKEKRETATLKCYPIPRHDTVYWYQQGPGQDPQFLISFYEKMQSDKGSIPDRFSAQQFSDYHSELNMSSLELGDSALYFCASSLGLAGGPGDTQYFGPGTRLTVL.

The chain carries TRBV4-2 and TRBJ2-1; TRBD2 aligns across 9 bases. The CDR3 contains 15 residues. With V trimmed by 1 base and J by 7 bases, 5 bases remained unmatched. Germline CDR1 is LGHNA and CDR2 is YNFKEQ. The CDR3 nucleotides read TGTGCCAGCAGCCAAGTGGCTAGCGGGGAGAATGAGCAGTTCTTC. Amino acids: CASSQVASGENEQFF.

The chain carries TRBV10-3 and TRBJ2-7; D remains unclear. The CDR3 totals 12 residues. V lost 10 bases and J 2 bases, leaving 12 bases between the germline ends. Germline V CDR1 and CDR2: ENHRY, SYGVKD. CDR3 coding DNA: TGTGCCACGTCGGTGTTGACCTACGAGCAGTACTTC. Encoded protein: CATSVLTYEQYF.

V usage is TRBV5-6 and J usage is TRBJ2-3; 7 nucleotides match TRBD1. The CDR3 length is 15 residues. V gave up 4 bases and J gave up 0 bases; unmatched junction bases: 5. Germline assignment: CDR1 SGHDT and CDR2 YYEEEE. The CDR3 spells CASSQQGQSTDTQYF. As DNA, the CDR3 is TGTGCCAGCAGCCAACAGGGACAGAGCACAGATACGCAGTATTTT.

CDR3 coding DNA: TGTGCCAGCAGCTCTAGGTCAGGGGGCGGCACTGAAGCTTTCTTT. Its translation is CASSSRSGGGTEAFF. This chain uses TRBV7-2 with TRBJ1-1; 8 bases line up with TRBD1. CDR3 length equals 15 residues. Unmatched junction bases numbered 8, after V lost 4 bases and J lost 4 bases. Germline V gene lookup returns CDR1 SGHTA and CDR2 FQGNSA.

This chain connects TRBV7-8 to TRBJ1-2, with 7 nucleotides matching TRBD1. The CDR3 is 15 amino acids. Germline lookup yields CDR1 SGHVS and CDR2 FQNEAQ. V lost 3 bases to trimming and J lost 4 bases; unmatched junction nucleotides: 8. The DNA of the CDR3 is TGTGCCAGCAGCTTGTCCCAGGGACAGTCCTATGGCTACACCTTC. Encoded protein: CASSLSQGQSYGYTF.

V is TRBV9 and J is TRBJ2-5; weak D call: TRBD1 (5 bases). V was pared by 0 bases and J by 2 bases, with 5 bases between. This CDR3 is built from 13 residues. Germline CDR1 is SGDLS and CDR2 is YYNGEE. CDR3 amino acids: CASSVGQQETQYF. The CDR3 nucleotides are TGTGCCAGCAGCGTAGGACAGCAAGAGACCCAGTACTTC.

The CDR3 is CASAEGDLTEAFF. The CDR3 region has the DNA TGTGCCAGCGCCGAGGGGGATCTCACTGAAGCTTTCTTT. The V call is TRBV25-1, the J call TRBJ1-1; maybe TRBD1 (6 bases). Germline V gene lookup returns CDR1 MGHDK and CDR2 SYGVNS. Trimming pared 8 bases from V and 4 bases from J, leaving 14 bases between. This CDR3 has 13 residues.

V gene TRBV19 combines with J gene TRBJ2-7; D possibly corresponds to TRBD2 (6 bases). The CDR3 loop spans 13 amino acids. Deletions cut 1 base from V and 6 bases from J, with 10 bases between. Germline V CDR1 and CDR2: LNHDA, SQIVND (reference sequence). CDR3: CASSIAPRGEQYF. DNA for the CDR3: TGTGCCAGTAGTATAGCCCCGCGGGGCGAGCAGTACTTC.

The chain links TRBV11-1 to TRBJ2-7, with TRBD2 matching 7 bases. V was clipped by 3 bases and J by 0 bases; unmatched bases: 2. Per germline, CDR1 SGHAT and CDR2 FQDESV (reference sequence). CDR3 size: 14 residues. The CDR3, as DNA: TGTGCCAGCAGCTTGCGGGACTACTCCTACGAGCAGTACTTC. Translation: CASSLRDYSYEQYF. Drawing the rest from reference TRBV11-1 and TRBJ2-7, the complete variable domain is EAEVAQSPRYKITEKSQAVAFWCDPISGHATLYWYRQILGQGPELLVQFQDESVVDDSQLPKDRFSAERLKGVDSTLKIQPAELGDSAMYLCASSLRDYSYEQYFGPGTRLTVT.

V is TRBV25-1 and J is TRBJ2-1; 7 bases line up with TRBD2. CDR3 size: 13 residues. Germline trimming cut 8 bases from V and 6 bases from J; bases unmatched to any gene: 7. Germline-derived CDR1 and CDR2 are MGHDK and SYGVNS. The CDR3 region is CASGGVKGNEQFF. DNA of the CDR3: TGTGCCAGCGGGGGGGTGAAGGGCAATGAGCAGTTCTTC.

The genes are TRBV29-1 and TRBJ2-7; TRBD2 aligns across 7 bases. The junction had 5 bases not matched to a gene; V was cut back by 4 bases and J by 2 bases. Germline values: CDR1 SQVTM, CDR2 ANQGSEA. The CDR3 is made up of 13 amino acids. CDR3: CSVGEGGAYEQYF. The CDR3 coding sequence is TGCAGCGTTGGGGAGGGAGGGGCCTACGAGCAGTACTTC.

For the CDR3, the DNA is TGTGCCAGCAGTTTACCCAGCCTACCAGGGCTCGACAATTCACCCCTCCACTTT. Translating gives CASSLPSLPGLDNSPLHF. The chain employs TRBV27 and TRBJ1-6; tentative D call: TRBD1 (5 bases). From germline, CDR1 is MNHEY and CDR2 SMNVEV (reference sequence). The CDR3 is 18 residues long. The V and J ends lost 2 bases and 7 bases respectively, with 21 bases between them.